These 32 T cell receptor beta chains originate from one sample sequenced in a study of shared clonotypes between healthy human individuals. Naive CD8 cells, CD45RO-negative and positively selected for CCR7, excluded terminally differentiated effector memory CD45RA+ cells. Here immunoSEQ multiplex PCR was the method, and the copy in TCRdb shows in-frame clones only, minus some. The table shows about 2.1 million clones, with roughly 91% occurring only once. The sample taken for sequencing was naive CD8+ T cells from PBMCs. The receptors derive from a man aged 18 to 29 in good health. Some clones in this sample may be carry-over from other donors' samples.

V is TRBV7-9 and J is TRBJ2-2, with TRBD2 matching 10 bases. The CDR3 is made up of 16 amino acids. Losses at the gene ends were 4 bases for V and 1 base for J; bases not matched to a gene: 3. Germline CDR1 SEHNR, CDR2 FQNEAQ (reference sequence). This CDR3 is CASSWRTSGNTGELFF. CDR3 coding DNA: TGTGCCAGCAGCTGGCGGACTAGCGGGAACACCGGGGAGCTGTTTTTT. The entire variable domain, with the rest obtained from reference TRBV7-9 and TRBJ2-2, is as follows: DTGVSQNPRHKITKRGQNVTFRCDPISEHNRLYWYRQTLGQGPEFLTYFQNEAQLEKSRLLSDRFSAERPKGSFSTLEIQRTEQGDSAMYLCASSWRTSGNTGELFFGEGSRLTVL.

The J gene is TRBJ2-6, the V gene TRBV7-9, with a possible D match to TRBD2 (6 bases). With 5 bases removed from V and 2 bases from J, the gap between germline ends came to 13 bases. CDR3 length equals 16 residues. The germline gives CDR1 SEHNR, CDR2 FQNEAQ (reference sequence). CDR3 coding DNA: TGTGCCAGCAGCCGACTAGGGTTCACTGGGGCCAACGTCCTGACTTTC. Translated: CASSRLGFTGANVLTF.

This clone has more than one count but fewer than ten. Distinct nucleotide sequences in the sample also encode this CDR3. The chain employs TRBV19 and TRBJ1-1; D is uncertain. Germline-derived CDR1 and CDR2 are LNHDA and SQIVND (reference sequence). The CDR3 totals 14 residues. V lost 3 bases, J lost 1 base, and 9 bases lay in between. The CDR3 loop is CASSIGRGNTEAFF. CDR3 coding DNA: TGTGCCAGTAGTATCGGCCGGGGGAACACTGAAGCTTTCTTT.

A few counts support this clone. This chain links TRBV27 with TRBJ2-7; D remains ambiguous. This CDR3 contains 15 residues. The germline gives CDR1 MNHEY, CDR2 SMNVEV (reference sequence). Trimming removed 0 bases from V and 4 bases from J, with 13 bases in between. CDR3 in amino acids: CASSLSDPVEYEQYF. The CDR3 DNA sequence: TGTGCCAGCAGTTTATCGGACCCAGTCGAGTACGAGCAGTACTTC.

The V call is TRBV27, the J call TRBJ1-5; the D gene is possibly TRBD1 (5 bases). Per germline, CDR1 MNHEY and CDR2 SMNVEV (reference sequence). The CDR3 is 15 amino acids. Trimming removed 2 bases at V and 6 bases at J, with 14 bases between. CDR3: CASSLASGWGQPQHF. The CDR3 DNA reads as TGTGCCAGCAGTTTAGCCTCAGGGTGGGGTCAGCCCCAGCATTTT.

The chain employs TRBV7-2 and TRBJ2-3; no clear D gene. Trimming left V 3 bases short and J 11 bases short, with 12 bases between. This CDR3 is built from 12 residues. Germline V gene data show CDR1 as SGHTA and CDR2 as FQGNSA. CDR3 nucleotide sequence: TGTGCCAGCAGCTTCTCGGGCGTGGAGCAGTATTTT. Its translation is CASSFSGVEQYF. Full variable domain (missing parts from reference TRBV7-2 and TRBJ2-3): GAGVSQSPSNKVTEKGKDVELRCDPISGHTALYWYRQSLGQGLEFLIYFQGNSAPDKSGLPSDRFSAERTGGSVSTLTIQRTQQEDSAVYLCASSFSGVEQYFGPGTRLTVL.

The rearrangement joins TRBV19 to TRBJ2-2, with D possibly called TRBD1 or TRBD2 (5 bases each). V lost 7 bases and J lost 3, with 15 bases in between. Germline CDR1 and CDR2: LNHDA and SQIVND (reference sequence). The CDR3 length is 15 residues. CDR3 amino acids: CASKVWDAYTGELFF. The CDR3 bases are TGTGCCAGTAAAGTGTGGGACGCTTACACCGGGGAGCTGTTTTTT.

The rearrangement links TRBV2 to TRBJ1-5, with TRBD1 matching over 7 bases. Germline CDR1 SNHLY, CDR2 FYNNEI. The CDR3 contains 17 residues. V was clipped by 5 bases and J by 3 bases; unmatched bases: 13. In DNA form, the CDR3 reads TGTGCCAGCAGTACACTCCCCGACAGGGCCTACAATCAGCCCCAGCATTTT. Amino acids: CASSTLPDRAYNQPQHF.

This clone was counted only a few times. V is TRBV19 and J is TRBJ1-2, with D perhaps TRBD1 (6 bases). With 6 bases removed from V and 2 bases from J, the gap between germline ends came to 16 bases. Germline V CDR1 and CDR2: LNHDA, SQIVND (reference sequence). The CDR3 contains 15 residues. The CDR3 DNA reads TGTGCCAGTAGCCCGACCCGGACAGCGAACTATGGCTACACCTTC. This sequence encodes CASSPTRTANYGYTF. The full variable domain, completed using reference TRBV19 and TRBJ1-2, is DGGITQSPKYLFRKEGQNVTLSCEQNLNHDAMYWYRQDPGQGLRLIYYSQIVNDFQKGDIAEGYSVSREKKESFPLTVTSAQKNPTAFYLCASSPTRTANYGYTFGSGTRLTVV.

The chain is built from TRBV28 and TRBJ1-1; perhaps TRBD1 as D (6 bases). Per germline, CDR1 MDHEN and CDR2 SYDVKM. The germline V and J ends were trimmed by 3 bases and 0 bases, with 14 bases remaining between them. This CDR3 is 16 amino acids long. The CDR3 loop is CASSFHRALMNTEAFF. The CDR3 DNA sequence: TGTGCCAGCAGTTTCCACAGGGCACTCATGAACACTGAAGCTTTCTTT.

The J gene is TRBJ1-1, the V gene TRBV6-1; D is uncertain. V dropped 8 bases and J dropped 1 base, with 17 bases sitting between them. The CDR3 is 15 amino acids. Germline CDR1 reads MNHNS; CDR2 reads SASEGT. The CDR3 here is CASSPRAWENTEAFF. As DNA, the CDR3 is TGTGCCAGCTCCCCCCGAGCCTGGGAGAACACTGAAGCTTTCTTT.

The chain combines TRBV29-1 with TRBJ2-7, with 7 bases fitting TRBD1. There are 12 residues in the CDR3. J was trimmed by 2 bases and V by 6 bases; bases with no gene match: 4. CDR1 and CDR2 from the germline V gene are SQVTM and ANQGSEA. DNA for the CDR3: TGCAGCGTGATGACAGGGCCCTACGAGCAGTACTTC. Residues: CSVMTGPYEQYF.

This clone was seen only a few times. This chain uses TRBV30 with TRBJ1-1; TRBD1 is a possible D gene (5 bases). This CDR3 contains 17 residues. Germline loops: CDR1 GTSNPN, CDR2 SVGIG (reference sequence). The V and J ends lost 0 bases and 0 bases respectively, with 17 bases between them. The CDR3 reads CAWSVDALGPMNTEAFF. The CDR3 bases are TGTGCCTGGAGTGTTGACGCTCTGGGACCCATGAACACTGAAGCTTTCTTT.

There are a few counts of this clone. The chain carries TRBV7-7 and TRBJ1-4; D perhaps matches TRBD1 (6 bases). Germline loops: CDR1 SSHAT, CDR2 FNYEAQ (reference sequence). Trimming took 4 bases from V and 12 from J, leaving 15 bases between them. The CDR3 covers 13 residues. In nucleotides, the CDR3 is TGTGCCAGCAGCTACACTAGCAAGGGGGAACTGTTTTTT. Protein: CASSYTSKGELFF.

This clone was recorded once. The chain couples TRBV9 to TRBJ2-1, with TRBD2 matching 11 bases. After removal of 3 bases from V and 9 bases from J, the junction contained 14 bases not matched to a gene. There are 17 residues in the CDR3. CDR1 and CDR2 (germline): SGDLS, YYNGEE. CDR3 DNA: TGTGCCAGCAGCGACCCCCAACTAGCGGGAGAGTTTGGTGAGCAGTTCTTC. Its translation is CASSDPQLAGEFGEQFF.

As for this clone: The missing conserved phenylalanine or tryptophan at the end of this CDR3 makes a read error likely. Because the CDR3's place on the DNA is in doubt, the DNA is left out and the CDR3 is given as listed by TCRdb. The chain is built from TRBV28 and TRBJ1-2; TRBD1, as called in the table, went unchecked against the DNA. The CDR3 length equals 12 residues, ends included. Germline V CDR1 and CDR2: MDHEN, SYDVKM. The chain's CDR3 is CASSFGGSPMAI.

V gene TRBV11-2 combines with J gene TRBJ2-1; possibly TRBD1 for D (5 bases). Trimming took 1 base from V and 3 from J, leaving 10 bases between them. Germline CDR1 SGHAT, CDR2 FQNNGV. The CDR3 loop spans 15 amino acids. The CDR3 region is CASSLVSRGYNEQFF. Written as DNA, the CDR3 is TGTGCCAGCAGCTTAGTATCTAGGGGCTACAATGAGCAGTTCTTC.

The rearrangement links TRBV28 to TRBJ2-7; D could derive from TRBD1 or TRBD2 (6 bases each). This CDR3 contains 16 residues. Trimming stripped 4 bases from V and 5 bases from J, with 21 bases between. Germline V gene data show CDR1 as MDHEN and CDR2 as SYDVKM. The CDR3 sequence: CASSSRGTYISNEQYF. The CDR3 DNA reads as TGTGCCAGCAGTTCTCGCGGGACATATATTTCAAACGAGCAGTACTTC.

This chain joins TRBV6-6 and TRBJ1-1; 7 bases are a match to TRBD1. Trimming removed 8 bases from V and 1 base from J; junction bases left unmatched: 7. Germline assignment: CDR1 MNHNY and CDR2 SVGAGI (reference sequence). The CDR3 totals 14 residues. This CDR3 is CASDPGQPNTEAFF. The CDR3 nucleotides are TGTGCCAGCGATCCGGGACAGCCGAACACTGAAGCTTTCTTT.

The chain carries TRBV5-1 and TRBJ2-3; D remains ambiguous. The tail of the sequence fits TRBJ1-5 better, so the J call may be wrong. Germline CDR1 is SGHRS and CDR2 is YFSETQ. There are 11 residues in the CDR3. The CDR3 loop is CASGSTDTQHF. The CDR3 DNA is TGCGCCAGCGGCAGCACAGATACGCAGCATTTT.

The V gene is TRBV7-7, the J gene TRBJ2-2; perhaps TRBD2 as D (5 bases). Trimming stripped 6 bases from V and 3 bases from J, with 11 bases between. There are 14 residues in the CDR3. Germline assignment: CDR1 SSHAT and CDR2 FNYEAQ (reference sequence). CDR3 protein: CASRETTYTGELFF. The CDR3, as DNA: TGTGCCAGCAGGGAGACTACCTACACCGGGGAGCTGTTTTTT.

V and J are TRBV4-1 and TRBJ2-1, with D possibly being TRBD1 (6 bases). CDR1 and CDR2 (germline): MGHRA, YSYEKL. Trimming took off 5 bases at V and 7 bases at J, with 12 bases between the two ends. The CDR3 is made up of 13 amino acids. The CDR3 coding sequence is TGCGCCAGCAGCTACCACAGGGAAAATGAGCAGTTCTTC. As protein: CASSYHRENEQFF.

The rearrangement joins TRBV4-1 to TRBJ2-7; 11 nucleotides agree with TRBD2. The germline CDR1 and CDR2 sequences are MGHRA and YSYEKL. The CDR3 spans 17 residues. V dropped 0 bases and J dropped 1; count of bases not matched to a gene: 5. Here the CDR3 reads CASSQDGWTSGSYEQYF. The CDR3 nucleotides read TGCGCCAGCAGCCAAGATGGTTGGACTAGCGGGTCCTACGAGCAGTACTTC.

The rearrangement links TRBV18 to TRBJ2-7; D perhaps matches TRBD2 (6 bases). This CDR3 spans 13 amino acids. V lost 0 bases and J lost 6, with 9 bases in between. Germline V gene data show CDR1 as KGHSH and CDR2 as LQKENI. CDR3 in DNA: TGTGCCAGCTCACCACCACTAGCCCGCGAGCAGTACTTC. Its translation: CASSPPLAREQYF.

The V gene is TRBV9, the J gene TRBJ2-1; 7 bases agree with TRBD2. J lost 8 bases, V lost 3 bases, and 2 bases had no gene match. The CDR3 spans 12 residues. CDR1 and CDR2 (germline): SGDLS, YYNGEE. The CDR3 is CASSAGGDEQFF. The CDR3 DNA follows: TGTGCCAGCAGCGCGGGGGGTGATGAGCAGTTCTTC.

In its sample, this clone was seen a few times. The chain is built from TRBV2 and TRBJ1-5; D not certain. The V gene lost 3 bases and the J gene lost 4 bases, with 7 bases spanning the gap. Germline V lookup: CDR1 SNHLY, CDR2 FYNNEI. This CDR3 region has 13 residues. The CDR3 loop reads CASSDSGNQPQHF. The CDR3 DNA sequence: TGTGCCAGCAGTGATTCGGGGAATCAGCCCCAGCATTTT.

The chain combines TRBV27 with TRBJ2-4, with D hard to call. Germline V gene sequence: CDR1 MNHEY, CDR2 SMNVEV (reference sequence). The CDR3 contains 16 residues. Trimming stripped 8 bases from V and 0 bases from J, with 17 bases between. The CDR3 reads CASAWLAELAKNIQYF. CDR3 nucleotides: TGTGCCAGCGCCTGGTTGGCAGAGTTAGCCAAAAACATTCAGTACTTC.

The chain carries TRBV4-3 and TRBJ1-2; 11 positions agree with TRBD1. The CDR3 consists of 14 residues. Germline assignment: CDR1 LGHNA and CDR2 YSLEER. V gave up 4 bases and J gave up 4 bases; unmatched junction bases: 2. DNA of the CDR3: TGCGCCAGCAGCCCCGGGACAGGGGGCTATGGCTACACCTTC. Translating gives CASSPGTGGYGYTF.

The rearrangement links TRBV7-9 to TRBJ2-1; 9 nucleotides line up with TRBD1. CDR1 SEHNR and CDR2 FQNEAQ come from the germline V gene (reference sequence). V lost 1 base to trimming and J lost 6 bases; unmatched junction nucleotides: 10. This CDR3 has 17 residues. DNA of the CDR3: TGTGCCAGCAGCTTAGAGGCCGGGACAGGGATAATCAATGAGCAGTTCTTC. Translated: CASSLEAGTGIINEQFF.

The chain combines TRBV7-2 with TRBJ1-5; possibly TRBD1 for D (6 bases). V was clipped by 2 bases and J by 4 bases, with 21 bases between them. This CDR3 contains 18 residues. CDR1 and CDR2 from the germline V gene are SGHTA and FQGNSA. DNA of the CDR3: TGTGCCAGCAGCTTATTCCCCATGGGACACAGGACAAATCAGCCCCAGCATTTT. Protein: CASSLFPMGHRTNQPQHF.

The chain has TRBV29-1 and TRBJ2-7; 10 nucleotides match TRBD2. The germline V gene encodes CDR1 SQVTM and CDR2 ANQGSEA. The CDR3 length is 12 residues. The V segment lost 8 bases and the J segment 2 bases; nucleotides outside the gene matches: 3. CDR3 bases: TGCAGCATGCTAGCGGGAGCCTACGAGCAGTACTTC. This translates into CSMLAGAYEQYF.

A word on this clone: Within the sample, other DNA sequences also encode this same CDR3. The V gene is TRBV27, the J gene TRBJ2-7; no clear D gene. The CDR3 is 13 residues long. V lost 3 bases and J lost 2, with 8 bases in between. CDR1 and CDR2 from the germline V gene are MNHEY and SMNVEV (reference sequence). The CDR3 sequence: CASSFGITYEQYF. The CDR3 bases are TGTGCCAGCAGTTTTGGAATAACCTACGAGCAGTACTTC.